Listed below are T cell receptor beta chains from one sample, sequenced in a study of blood T cell repertoires in COVID-19. This table comes from immunoSEQ multiplex PCR, and its TCRdb copy is limited to in-frame clones, with some not included. The table shows almost 35,000 clones, with 90% occurring only once. Sequences were obtained from peripheral blood. These receptors came from a man between 60 and 70 years old with active or convalescent COVID-19. The CDR3 runs from the conserved cysteine through the conserved F or W. The order of the fields is D gene, clone size, V gene, J gene, CDR3 DNA, CDR3 protein. The D gene is left open where the match is weak. Rows may omit the clone size; those that give it use once, few, many or a size class.

-	-	TRBV29-1	TRBJ1-2	TGCAGCGTTGAAGATCGGGGGGAAGAGAATGGCTACACCTTC	CSVEDRGEENGYTF
-	-	TRBV4-1	TRBJ1-3	TGCGCCAGCAGCCAAGTCACTGGAAACACCATATATTTT	CASSQVTGNTIYF
-	-	TRBV5-6	TRBJ2-7	TGTGCCAGCAGCGCTAACTTCTACGAGCAGTACTTC	CASSANFYEQYF
-	-	TRBV7-8	TRBJ1-5	TGTGCCAGCAGCTTAGCTTCGACAGTCAATCAGCCCCAGCATTTT	CASSLASTVNQPQHF
-	-	TRBV6-5	TRBJ1-4	TGTGCCAGCAGTTACGGTCAGGGAAGGGGGGAAAAACTGTTTTTT	CASSYGQGRGEKLFF
-	-	TRBV6-6	TRBJ2-7	TGTGCCGGATGGGAAAGGGGCAGTTCCTACGAGCAGTACTTC	CAGWERGSSYEQYF
TRBD1	-	TRBV24-1	TRBJ1-2	TGTGCCACCAGTAGACAGGGTTTCGGTGGCTACACCTTC	CATSRQGFGGYTF
-	-	TRBV2	TRBJ2-5	TGTGCCAGCAGTGAAGTTGGGGCAGGGCGAGAGACCCAGTACTTC	CASSEVGAGRETQYF
TRBD1	-	TRBV18	TRBJ1-2	TGTGCCAGCTCAACGGTCCAGGGACAGGACTATGGCTACACCTTC	CASSTVQGQDYGYTF
TRBD2	-	TRBV5-1	TRBJ2-2	TGCGCCAGCAGCCTGGGACTAGCGGGGTTCGCGAACACCGGGGAGCTGTTTTTT	CASSLGLAGFANTGELFF
-	-	TRBV28	TRBJ1-2	TGTGCCAGCAGTTTACAGAACTATGGCTACACCTTC	CASSLQNYGYTF
TRBD1	-	TRBV7-9	TRBJ2-5	TGTGCCAGCAGCCCAAGACAGGGAAGCGTATCAGGGACCCAGTACTTC	CASSPRQGSVSGTQYF
-	once	TRBV10-3	TRBJ2-6	TGTGCCATCAACGCAGGGACTGGGGCCAACGTCCTGACTTTC	CAINAGTGANVLTF
TRBD2	-	TRBV6-5	TRBJ2-2	TGTGCCAGCATTAGAGCGGGATTGAACACCGGGGAGCTGTTTTTT	CASIRAGLNTGELFF
TRBD1	few	TRBV28	TRBJ1-3	TGTGCCAGCAGTCCCACCCCGGGACAGCCGGGAGGAAACACCATATATTTT	CASSPTPGQPGGNTIYF
-	few	TRBV18	TRBJ2-7	TGTGCCAGCTCACCAACTAGCCCCCCCTACGAGCAGTACTTC	CASSPTSPPYEQYF
-	-	TRBV19	TRBJ2-5	TGTGCCAGTAGTAGGTATGCGGAGGGGGCCCAAGAGACCCAGTACTTC	CASSRYAEGAQETQYF
TRBD1	few	TRBV28	TRBJ1-1	TGTGCCAGCAGTTTAACACCCTGGACAGGGGCGGCTGAAGCTTTCTTT	CASSLTPWTGAAEAFF
TRBD1	-	TRBV10-1	TRBJ1-2	TGCGCCAGCAGTGCCCGGACAGGGAGTGTCTATGGCTACACCTTC	CASSARTGSVYGYTF
-	few	TRBV28	TRBJ1-2	TGTGCCAGCGCGTTACAGATTAACTATGGCTACACCTTC	CASALQINYGYTF
TRBD2	-	TRBV15	TRBJ2-5	TGTGCCACCAGCAGAGCCGGGGGTAGCGGGGAAGAGACCCAGTACTTC	CATSRAGGSGEETQYF
-	once	TRBV7-2	TRBJ2-2	TGTGCCAGCAGCCTACAGGGCTTCTACACCGGGGAGCTGTTTTTT	CASSLQGFYTGELFF